The entry that follows covers one T cell receptor (beta chain) sequence. The antigen is unknown. This CDR3 comprises 14 residues. The ends were cut back, 3 bases at V and 4 bases at J, with 11 bases in the middle. Looked up from germline, CDR1 is SGHRS and CDR2 is YFSETQ. The data originate from a study of cytomegalovirus exposure and HLA in healthy donors. Study-wide context: In a previous analysis, around 110 million unique TCR beta sequences were found from 170 million or so T cells.

60 Vbeta and 13 Jbeta primers were used in PCR. Using immunoSEQ multiplex PCR, the repertoire was profiled, and TCRdb retains in-frame clones only, with some absent. The table has around 70,000 clones, about 75% seen once. General study points: In an earlier analysis, productive rearrangement rates for most beta V segments clustered near 87% or 30%. Later analysis identified several of the most significant clusters that appeared linked to common viral pathogens.

This sequence was found in a man between 65 and 79 years old in good health and CMV-seronegative. The chain carries TRBV5-1 and TRBJ2-1; the D gene is possibly TRBD2 (5 bases). Sequencing input: PBMCs. This CDR3 is CASSSGVQYNEQFF. CDR3 DNA: TGCGCCAGCAGCTCCGGGGTACAGTACAATGAGCAGTTCTTC.